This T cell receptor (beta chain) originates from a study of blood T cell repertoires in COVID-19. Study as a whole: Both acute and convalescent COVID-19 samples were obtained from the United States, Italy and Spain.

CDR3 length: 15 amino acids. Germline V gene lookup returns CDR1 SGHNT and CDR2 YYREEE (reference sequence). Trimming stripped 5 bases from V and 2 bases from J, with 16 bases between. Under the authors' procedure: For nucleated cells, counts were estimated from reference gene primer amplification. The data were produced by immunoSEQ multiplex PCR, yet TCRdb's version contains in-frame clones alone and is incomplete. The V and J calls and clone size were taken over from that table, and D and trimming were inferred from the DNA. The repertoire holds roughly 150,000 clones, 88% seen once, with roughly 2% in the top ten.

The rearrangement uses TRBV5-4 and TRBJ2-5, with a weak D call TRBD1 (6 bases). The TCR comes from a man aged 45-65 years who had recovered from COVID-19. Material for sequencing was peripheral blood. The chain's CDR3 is CASRGRGGEQETQYF. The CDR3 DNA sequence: TGTGCCAGCAGGGGCAGAGGGGGTGAACAAGAGACCCAGTACTTC.